Below, 22 T cell receptor beta chains from the same sample are listed, as sequenced in a study of blood T cell repertoires in COVID-19. The assay was immunoSEQ multiplex PCR, and TCRdb's table has in-frame clones only and misses some. The table records roughly 120,000 clones, roughly 85% of them present only once. Source material: peripheral blood. The receptor source for this set is a young man with acute or convalescent COVID-19.

The chain recombines TRBV11-2 with TRBJ2-7, with TRBD1 identical over 10 bases. After removal of 6 bases from V and 3 bases from J, the junction contained 5 bases not matched to a gene. Looked up from germline, CDR1 is SGHAT and CDR2 is FQNNGV. The CDR3 is 14 amino acids. The CDR3 protein is CASRGQGPNYEQYF. For the CDR3, the DNA is TGTGCCAGCAGGGGACAGGGGCCAAACTACGAGCAGTACTTC.

This sequence joins TRBV20-1 and TRBJ1-2, with a possible D match to TRBD1 (5 bases). CDR1 DFQATT and CDR2 SNEGSKA come from the germline V gene (reference sequence). The CDR3 has 11 residues. V shed 6 bases and J shed 7 bases, with 12 bases lying between them. CDR3 protein: CSASNQGGYTF. In DNA, the CDR3 is TGCAGTGCCTCTAACCAGGGTGGCTACACCTTC.

The V call is TRBV7-2, the J call TRBJ2-7, with TRBD2 identical over 8 bases. Germline values: CDR1 SGHTA, CDR2 FQGNSA. The CDR3 is 15 amino acids. The J segment lost 6 bases and the V segment lost 1 base, leaving 8 bases of the junction unmatched. CDR3 sequence reads: CASSLGVLAGSEQYF. CDR3 coding DNA: TGTGCCAGCAGCTTAGGAGTTTTAGCGGGGAGCGAGCAGTACTTC. The whole variable domain, filled in from reference TRBV7-2 and TRBJ2-7, reads GAGVSQSPSNKVTEKGKDVELRCDPISGHTALYWYRQSLGQGLEFLIYFQGNSAPDKSGLPSDRFSAERTGGSVSTLTIQRTQQEDSAVYLCASSLGVLAGSEQYFGPGTRLTVT.

This CDR3 reads CASSLDWRNYGYTF. Here the CDR3 DNA reads TGCGCCAGCAGCTTGGACTGGAGAAACTATGGCTACACCTTC. V gene TRBV5-1 combines with J gene TRBJ1-2; no reliable D call. The CDR3 totals 14 residues. Germline V CDR1 and CDR2: SGHRS, YFSETQ. With 0 bases removed from V and 2 bases from J, the gap between germline ends came to 8 bases.

The V and J genes are TRBV15 and TRBJ1-2; D not resolved. The germline CDR1 and CDR2 sequences are LNHNV and YYDKDF (reference sequence). V lost 0 bases and J lost 4, with 6 bases in between. The CDR3 consists of 13 residues. DNA for the CDR3: TGTGCCACCAGCAGAGACGGTATCTATGGCTACACCTTC. Translating gives CATSRDGIYGYTF.

This chain connects TRBV12-5 to TRBJ1-1, with D unresolved. The V end lost 0 bases, the J end lost 1 base, and 15 bases lay between the germline ends. CDR3 length equals 17 residues. Looked up from germline, CDR1 is LGHNT and CDR2 is FRNRAP. The CDR3 DNA reads as TGTGCTAGTGGTTTGGTACTAGGCGGCCAGACGAACACTGAAGCTTTCTTT. Translation gives CASGLVLGGQTNTEAFF.

The V and J genes are TRBV6-2 or TRBV6-3 and TRBJ2-3; 11 nucleotides agree with TRBD2. The CDR3 extends over 17 amino acids. Germline-derived CDR1 and CDR2 are MNHEY and SVGEGT. The junction had 8 bases not matched to a gene; V was cut back by 2 bases and J by 4 bases. The CDR3 reads CASSYGVAGGFADTQYF. The CDR3 DNA is TGTGCCAGCAGTTACGGAGTAGCGGGGGGGTTTGCAGATACGCAGTATTTT.

This clone was counted only a few times. One junction end does not reproduce the germline sequence, and a read error may be involved. This chain joins TRBV18 and TRBJ2-1; 9 nucleotides align to TRBD2. Germline V gives CDR1 KGHSH, CDR2 LQKENI. The CDR3 length is 15 residues. As DNA, the CDR3 is TGTGCCAGTTCACCTCGGACTAGCGTATACAATGAGCAGTTCTTC. Translation gives CASSPRTSVYNEQFF.

This chain links TRBV5-1 with TRBJ2-1; 7 bases are a match to TRBD1. The CDR3 extends over 15 amino acids. The germline CDR1 and CDR2 sequences are SGHRS and YFSETQ. V trimming: 4 bases; J trimming: 0 bases; junction bases outside the gene matches: 4. The CDR3 here is CASSTGQSSYNEQFF. The CDR3 bases are TGCGCCAGCAGCACGGGACAGAGCTCCTACAATGAGCAGTTCTTC.

The rearrangement joins TRBV4-3 to TRBJ2-7, with TRBD1 matching 8 bases. The CDR3 contains 15 residues. V lost 0 bases and J lost 3; bases outside the gene matches: 4. Germline CDR1 reads LGHNA; CDR2 reads YSLEER. CDR3 sequence reads: CASSQDFGQGYEQYF. DNA of the CDR3: TGCGCCAGCAGCCAAGATTTCGGACAGGGCTACGAGCAGTACTTC.

The rearrangement joins TRBV29-1 to TRBJ2-7, with D maybe TRBD1 (6 bases). The V and J ends lost 4 bases and 5 bases respectively, with 15 bases between them. Germline V lookup: CDR1 SQVTM, CDR2 ANQGSEA. This CDR3 comprises 13 residues. CDR3 region: CSVAPGDMDEQYF. The DNA of the CDR3 is TGCAGCGTTGCGCCCGGGGACATGGACGAGCAGTACTTC.

The sample holds a few counts of this clone. The chain has TRBV7-3 and TRBJ1-1, with TRBD1 matching 7 bases. J lost 5 bases, V lost 5 bases, and 8 bases had no gene match. Germline loops: CDR1 SGHTA, CDR2 FQGTGA. The CDR3 covers 14 residues. Here the CDR3 reads CASSVTGEITEAFF. The CDR3 DNA reads TGTGCCAGCAGCGTTACAGGGGAGATTACTGAAGCTTTCTTT.

This clone was found a few times. The chain is built from TRBV21-1 and TRBJ1-2. TRBV21-1 counts as a pseudogene. CDR3 length equals 15 residues. The CDR3 region has the DNA TGTGCCAGCAGCAAAGGAGGGTTATCGCGGGATGGCTACACCTTC. Its protein is CASSKGGLSRDGYTF.

The rearrangement links TRBV30 to TRBJ2-7; 7 nucleotides match TRBD2. The CDR3 has 17 residues. J gave up 0 bases and V 2 bases, and 13 bases lay outside the gene matches. CDR1 and CDR2 from the germline V gene are GTSNPN and SVGIG (reference sequence). In DNA form, the CDR3 reads TGTGCCTGGAGTTCTCGGACTAGGCCTGTCTCCTCCTACGAGCAGTACTTC. This encodes CAWSSRTRPVSSYEQYF.

J is TRBJ1-6 and V is TRBV5-6, with D tentatively TRBD1 (5 bases). V gave up 4 bases and J gave up 6 bases, with 14 bases separating them. Germline CDR1 reads SGHDT; CDR2 reads YYEEEE. The CDR3 runs to 15 residues. CDR3 sequence: CASSPARGVNSPLHF. Here the CDR3 DNA reads TGTGCCAGCAGCCCGGCTAGGGGTGTTAATTCACCCCTCCACTTT.

The V call is TRBV4-3, the J call TRBJ1-2; 8 nucleotides line up with TRBD1. After removal of 3 bases from V and 4 bases from J, the junction contained 10 bases not matched to a gene. Germline CDR1 LGHNA, CDR2 YSLEER. This CDR3 contains 16 residues. The CDR3 protein is CASSHRNGQGPYGYTF. The CDR3 coding sequence is TGCGCCAGCAGCCACCGAAATGGACAGGGCCCCTATGGCTACACCTTC.

This rearrangement joins TRBV19 to TRBJ1-6; D possibly corresponds to TRBD1 (6 bases). Trimming shortened V by 4 bases and J by 9 bases, and 10 bases separated the two germline ends. Germline values: CDR1 LNHDA, CDR2 SQIVND (reference sequence). This CDR3 is 13 amino acids long. In DNA, the CDR3 is TGTGCCAGTAGTAGCCAAGGGGGTTCACCCCTCCACTTT. This sequence encodes CASSSQGGSPLHF.

This clone has just one count. This chain uses TRBV6-1 with TRBJ1-2, with D perhaps matching TRBD1 (5 bases). Trimming cost V 4 bases and J 4 bases, with 22 bases left between them. The CDR3 loop spans 17 amino acids. CDR1 is MNHNS, CDR2 SASEGT, per germline. CDR3 amino acids: CASSGRPWGREGYGYTF. The CDR3 coding sequence is TGTGCCAGCAGTGGCCGCCCTTGGGGGAGGGAAGGCTATGGCTACACCTTC.

The chain links TRBV30 to TRBJ1-1, with 8 bases lining up with TRBD1. This CDR3 has 12 amino acids. The germline gives CDR1 GTSNPN, CDR2 SVGIG (reference sequence). V shed 8 bases, J shed 4 bases, and the junction held 6 bases outside the gene matches. The CDR3: CARQGRFTEAFF. DNA of the CDR3: TGTGCCAGACAGGGGCGGTTCACTGAAGCTTTCTTT.

The chain couples TRBV29-1 to TRBJ1-1; D not resolved. The CDR3 consists of 12 residues. V was trimmed by 6 bases and J by 9 bases, leaving 17 bases between them. Germline CDR1 SQVTM, CDR2 ANQGSEA. The CDR3: CSVILHAGKAFF. For the CDR3, the DNA is TGCAGCGTCATTCTCCACGCGGGAAAAGCTTTCTTT.

V gene TRBV27 combines with J gene TRBJ1-1; D gene ambiguous. The CDR3 covers 17 residues. V was cut by 2 bases and J by 2 bases, with 18 bases left in between. Per the germline V gene, CDR1 is MNHEY and CDR2 is SMNVEV (reference sequence). The CDR3 sequence: CASSLQAVAAFNTEAFF. The CDR3 nucleotides read TGTGCCAGCAGTTTACAAGCCGTGGCGGCGTTCAACACTGAAGCTTTCTTT.

This clone was seen only once. The rearrangement joins TRBV6-5 to TRBJ2-3; no clear D gene. The germline V gene has CDR1 MNHEY and CDR2 SVGAGI. Trimming took 7 bases from V and 0 from J, leaving 14 bases between them. This CDR3 has 15 residues. CDR3 protein: CASNPTGISTDTQYF. For the CDR3, the DNA is TGTGCCAGCAACCCCACCGGTATAAGCACAGATACGCAGTATTTT.